Sequencing of this T cell receptor (beta chain) was carried out in a study of blood T cell repertoires in COVID-19. As originally analysed: Counts of nucleated cells, estimated from reference gene primer amplification, were obtained. Clones were read by immunoSEQ multiplex PCR, and TCRdb kept only the in-frame ones, dropping some. That table furnishes V, J and clone size, whereas the DNA furnished D and trimming. Of about 480,000 clones detected, 85% to 90% appear once; the ten largest clones hold 7.5% to 9%. A Seattle source enrolled patients during active infection and followed them longitudinally. Between the trimmed V and J ends, which lost 4 bases and 5 bases, there was a span of 9 bases. CDR1 and CDR2 (germline): SGHRS, YFSETQ. The CDR3 sequence is 12 residues long.

The source is a woman aged 45 to 65 with COVID-19, enrolled during active disease. The sample was peripheral blood. The chain combines TRBV5-1 with TRBJ2-5, with D unclear. In DNA form, the CDR3 reads TGCGCCAGCAGCATGGTAGAGGAGACCCAGTACTTC. It encodes CASSMVEETQYF.